The text below deals with one TCR beta chain. The V end was cut by 11 bases, the J end by 4 bases, with 15 bases between. This CDR3 contains 12 residues. Germline V CDR1 and CDR2: MGHRA, YSYEKL. The data were produced by immunoSEQ multiplex PCR, yet TCRdb's version contains in-frame clones alone and is incomplete. The sample yields 80,000 or so clones, approximately 95% seen once. The sample is drawn from a study of technical replicates of blood from four donors. The receptor was isolated from a human donor in good health. The sequenced sample was T cells isolated from PBMCs. The rearrangement joins TRBV4-1 to TRBJ2-7; D might be TRBD1 (6 bases). CDR3 in DNA: TGCGCCCGCCAGCAGGGGCATTACGAGCAGTACTTC. Translation: CARQQGHYEQYF.